The 24 T cell receptor beta chains presented below share a single source sample, sequenced in a study of long-term antiretroviral therapy in people with HIV. At the survey level, the v3.0 immunoSEQ assay was run. This table comes from immunoSEQ multiplex PCR, and its TCRdb copy is limited to in-frame clones, with some not included. The sample carries about 18,000 clones, 78% recorded once. The sequencing used unsorted PBMCs, collected at the start of antiretroviral therapy, before treatment. The receptors shown here come from a woman aged 40 to 50 with HIV.

The gene calls are TRBV30 and TRBJ1-1; 9 bases fit TRBD1. The ends lost 2 bases at V and 2 bases at J; junction bases unmatched: 15. CDR1 GTSNPN and CDR2 SVGIG come from the germline V gene (reference sequence). CDR3 length: 18 residues. The CDR3 here is CAWSRPPGTGPLNTEAFF. The CDR3 region has the DNA TGTGCCTGGAGTAGACCTCCCGGGACAGGGCCCCTTAACACTGAAGCTTTCTTT. The whole variable domain, remainder taken from reference TRBV30 and TRBJ1-1, is SQTIHQWPATLVQPVGSPLSLECTVEGTSNPNLYWYRQAAGRGLQLLFYSVGIGQISSEVPQNLSASRPQDRQFILSSKKLLLSDSGFYLCAWSRPPGTGPLNTEAFFGQGTRLTVV.

This chain joins TRBV5-4 and TRBJ1-6, with D hard to call. V lost 0 bases to trimming and J lost 0 bases, with 16 bases between them. Germline loops: CDR1 SGHNT, CDR2 YYREEE (reference sequence). The CDR3 runs 19 residues. The CDR3 protein is CASSLVGYGWDSYNSPLHF. CDR3 DNA sequence: TGTGCCAGCAGCTTGGTGGGATACGGGTGGGACTCCTATAATTCACCCCTCCACTTT.

The genes are TRBV19 and TRBJ1-1; unclear D gene. The CDR3 is made up of 12 amino acids. Between the trimmed V and J ends, which lost 4 bases and 1 base, there was a span of 4 bases. The germline V gene has CDR1 LNHDA and CDR2 SQIVND (reference sequence). CDR3 region: CASSRQNTEAFF. The CDR3 nucleotides read TGTGCCAGTAGTAGGCAGAACACTGAAGCTTTCTTT.

This chain uses TRBV5-5 with TRBJ2-5, with TRBD1 identical over 7 bases. Trimming removed 4 bases from V and 4 bases from J; junction bases left unmatched: 7. CDR3 length equals 14 residues. CDR1 is SGHKS, CDR2 YYEKEE, per germline (reference sequence). The CDR3 sequence is CASSPPTGPETQYF. DNA for the CDR3: TGTGCCAGCAGCCCCCCGACAGGGCCAGAGACCCAGTACTTC.

In its sample, this clone was seen a few times. CDR3 sequence reads: CASSQDFGLGDYGYTF. CDR3 DNA sequence: TGTGCCAGCAGCCAAGATTTTGGTTTGGGGGACTATGGCTACACCTTC. V is TRBV4-2 and J is TRBJ1-2, with D perhaps TRBD1 (5 bases). CDR1 is LGHNA, CDR2 YNFKEQ, per germline. The ends were cut back, 0 bases at V and 3 bases at J, with 14 bases in the middle. This CDR3 comprises 16 residues.

The chain recombines TRBV6-6 with TRBJ1-2; tentatively, D is TRBD1 (6 bases). Germline CDR1 and CDR2: MNHNY and SVGAGI (reference sequence). This CDR3 spans 14 amino acids. Trimming took 6 bases from V and 1 from J, leaving 12 bases between them. This CDR3 reads CASRWRTDNYGYTF. The CDR3 DNA reads TGTGCCAGCAGGTGGCGGACAGATAACTATGGCTACACCTTC.

Only a few counts were recorded for this clone. The sample holds other DNA sequences that translate to the same CDR3. This chain uses TRBV7-9 with TRBJ1-5; D call uncertain. Germline-derived CDR1 and CDR2 are SEHNR and FQNEAQ (reference sequence). V gave up 3 bases and J gave up 4 bases, with 7 bases separating them. The CDR3 totals 13 residues. The CDR3 is CASSFGENQPQHF. The CDR3 nucleotides are TGTGCCAGCAGCTTCGGGGAAAATCAGCCCCAGCATTTT. The full variable domain, completed using reference TRBV7-9 and TRBJ1-5, is DTGVSQNPRHKITKRGQNVTFRCDPISEHNRLYWYRQTLGQGPEFLTYFQNEAQLEKSRLLSDRFSAERPKGSFSTLEIQRTEQGDSAMYLCASSFGENQPQHFGDGTRLSIL.

This clone was observed a few times. The chain links TRBV18 to TRBJ2-7; D unresolved. The CDR3 is 13 amino acids. V was shortened by 1 base and J by 5 bases, with 9 bases between the two germline ends. Germline V gives CDR1 KGHSH, CDR2 LQKENI. The CDR3 sequence: CASSPQNRDEQYF. The CDR3 DNA follows: TGTGCCAGCTCACCACAAAACCGGGACGAGCAGTACTTC.

V and J are TRBV30 and TRBJ1-2; possibly TRBD1 for D (6 bases). Looked up from germline, CDR1 is GTSNPN and CDR2 is SVGIG (reference sequence). CDR3 size: 17 residues. Trimming shortened V by 4 bases and J by 4 bases, and 25 bases separated the two germline ends. The CDR3 bases are TGTGCCTGGAAGGGGGGACAAAAGACAGGCCGTTTCTATGGCTACACCTTC. As protein: CAWKGGQKTGRFYGYTF.

The V gene is TRBV30, the J gene TRBJ1-3; no reliable D call. CDR3 length: 13 amino acids. Per germline, CDR1 GTSNPN and CDR2 SVGIG (reference sequence). Trimming shortened V by 2 bases and J by 4 bases, and 9 bases separated the two germline ends. For the CDR3, the DNA is TGTGCCTGGAGTTCAGCAGTAGGAAACACCATATATTTT. This encodes CAWSSAVGNTIYF.

The genes are TRBV6-5 and TRBJ2-7; possibly TRBD1 or TRBD2 for D (5 bases each). Germline V gives CDR1 MNHEY, CDR2 SVGAGI. Trimming pared 5 bases from V and 0 bases from J, leaving 14 bases between. The CDR3 runs 15 residues. This chain's CDR3 is CASSPRDGISYEQYF. The CDR3 nucleotides read TGTGCCAGCAGTCCCCGGGACGGGATCTCCTACGAGCAGTACTTC.

The rearrangement uses TRBV5-1 and TRBJ2-7; 10 bases match TRBD1. The CDR3 runs to 13 residues. Germline values: CDR1 SGHRS, CDR2 YFSETQ. Trimming cost V 4 bases and J 7 bases; bases outside gene matches: 5. As DNA, the CDR3 is TGCGCCAGCAGCGGTGACAGGGGGCGAGAGCAGTACTTC. As protein: CASSGDRGREQYF.

The chain couples TRBV28 to TRBJ1-1; D might be TRBD1 (6 bases). The CDR3 has 13 amino acids. Germline values: CDR1 MDHEN, CDR2 SYDVKM. Between the trimmed V and J ends, which lost 5 bases and 1 base, there was a span of 8 bases. CDR3 in amino acids: CASSDRSNTEAFF. The CDR3 nucleotides read TGTGCCAGCAGTGACAGGTCGAACACTGAAGCTTTCTTT.

The chain has TRBV7-7 and TRBJ2-1; tentative D call: TRBD1 (6 bases). Trimming removed 5 bases at V and 8 bases at J, with 13 bases between. CDR3 length: 13 residues. Germline V gene lookup returns CDR1 SSHAT and CDR2 FNYEAQ (reference sequence). This CDR3 reads CASSAAPGDEQFF. CDR3 coding DNA: TGTGCCAGCAGCGCAGCCCCAGGGGATGAGCAGTTCTTC.

In DNA form, the CDR3 reads TGTGCCAGCAGCCCCCAACAACAGGGGGCCAGCTCTGGAAACACCATATATTTT. Encoded protein: CASSPQQQGASSGNTIYF. V and J are TRBV7-8 and TRBJ1-3, with 9 bases lining up with TRBD1. The CDR3 has 18 residues. The V segment lost 5 bases and the J segment 0 bases; nucleotides outside the gene matches: 11. CDR1 SGHVS and CDR2 FQNEAQ come from the germline V gene.

The rearrangement joins TRBV19 to TRBJ1-1; TRBD1 is a possible D gene (6 bases). V lost 5 bases and J 0 bases, leaving 13 bases between the germline ends. Germline assignment: CDR1 LNHDA and CDR2 SQIVND (reference sequence). The CDR3 loop spans 15 amino acids. The CDR3 DNA reads TGTGCCAGTAGTCGAGGGGGGGAAATGAACACTGAAGCTTTCTTT. This sequence encodes CASSRGGEMNTEAFF.

The chain combines TRBV6-6 with TRBJ1-6, with D maybe TRBD1 (6 bases). From germline, CDR1 is MNHNY and CDR2 SVGAGI (reference sequence). V was clipped by 6 bases and J by 10 bases, with 16 bases between them. The CDR3 contains 14 residues. The chain's CDR3 is CASRAETGGSPLHF. CDR3 coding DNA: TGTGCCAGCAGAGCCGAAACGGGGGGCTCACCCCTCCACTTT.

The count of this clone is one. V is TRBV29-1 and J is TRBJ2-7; D remains ambiguous. V gave up 1 base and J gave up 2 bases, with 15 bases separating them. The germline V gene has CDR1 SQVTM and CDR2 ANQGSEA. CDR3 length equals 15 residues. CDR3 loop: CSVEGSAGPAYEQYF. The CDR3 DNA reads as TGCAGCGTTGAAGGGAGTGCAGGACCAGCCTACGAGCAGTACTTC.

The J gene is TRBJ2-3, the V gene TRBV19; D perhaps matches TRBD1 (5 bases). Germline loops: CDR1 LNHDA, CDR2 SQIVND (reference sequence). Deletions cut 2 bases from V and 3 bases from J, with 12 bases between. CDR3 length: 15 residues. In DNA form, the CDR3 reads TGTGCCAGTAGTATATCCAGGGCGGCGACAGATACGCAGTATTTT. Translated, it gives CASSISRAATDTQYF.

This sequence joins TRBV5-1 and TRBJ2-2, with D perhaps matching TRBD2 (5 bases). The length of the CDR3 is 14 residues. Per the germline V gene, CDR1 is SGHRS and CDR2 is YFSETQ. V shed 6 bases and J shed 0 bases, with 9 bases lying between them. The CDR3: CASKSGTNTGELFF. CDR3 in DNA: TGCGCCAGCAAGTCGGGGACGAACACCGGGGAGCTGTTTTTT.

The chain uses TRBV7-2 and TRBJ2-3; TRBD1 might be the D (6 bases). The germline V gene encodes CDR1 SGHTA and CDR2 FQGNSA. The CDR3 is 14 amino acids. With 2 bases removed from V and 4 bases from J, the gap between germline ends came to 10 bases. CDR3 residues: CASSLNEGADTQYF. The CDR3 DNA reads TGTGCCAGCAGCTTAAATGAGGGGGCAGATACGCAGTATTTT.

V is TRBV5-1 and J is TRBJ2-5; 7 bases map to TRBD2. The CDR3 is 15 amino acids. With V trimmed by 3 bases and J by 4 bases, 9 bases remained unmatched. Per germline, CDR1 SGHRS and CDR2 YFSETQ. Here the CDR3 DNA reads TGCGCCAGCAGCTCTAGCGGTACCTTCACAGAGACCCAGTACTTC. This codes for CASSSSGTFTETQYF.

The gene calls are TRBV5-1 and TRBJ2-7, with D maybe TRBD2 (5 bases). From germline, CDR1 is SGHRS and CDR2 YFSETQ. The CDR3 sequence is 15 residues long. Trimming pared 1 base from V and 3 bases from J, leaving 14 bases between. CDR3 in DNA: TGCGCCAGCAGCTTGTGGAGAGGGAAGAGCTACGAGCAGTACTTC. Translated: CASSLWRGKSYEQYF.

The chain joins TRBV2 to TRBJ2-1, with TRBD1 as a possible D gene (5 bases). Trimming removed 8 bases at V and 10 bases at J, with 12 bases between. Per germline, CDR1 SNHLY and CDR2 FYNNEI. The CDR3 spans 11 residues. The CDR3 bases are TGTGCCAGCGGGGCCGTCCGAGAGCAGTTCTTC. This codes for CASGAVREQFF.